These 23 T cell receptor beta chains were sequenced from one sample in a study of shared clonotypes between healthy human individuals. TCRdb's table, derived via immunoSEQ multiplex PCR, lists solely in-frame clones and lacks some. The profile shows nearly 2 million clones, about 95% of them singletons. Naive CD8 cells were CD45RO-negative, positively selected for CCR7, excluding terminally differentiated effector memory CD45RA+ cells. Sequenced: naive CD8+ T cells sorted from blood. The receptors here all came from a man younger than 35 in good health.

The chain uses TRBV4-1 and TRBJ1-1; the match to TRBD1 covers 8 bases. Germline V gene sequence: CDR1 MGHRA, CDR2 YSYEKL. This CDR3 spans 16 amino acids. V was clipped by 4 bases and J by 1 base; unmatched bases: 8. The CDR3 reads CASSPGRQGQNTEAFF. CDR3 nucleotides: TGCGCCAGCAGCCCAGGCCGACAGGGGCAGAACACTGAAGCTTTCTTT.

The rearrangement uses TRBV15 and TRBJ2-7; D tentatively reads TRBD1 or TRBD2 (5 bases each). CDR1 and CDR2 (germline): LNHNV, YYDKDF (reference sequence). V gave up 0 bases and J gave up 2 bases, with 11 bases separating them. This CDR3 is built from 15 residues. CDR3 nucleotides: TGTGCCACCAGCAGAGATCGAGGGGCCCCCTACGAGCAGTACTTC. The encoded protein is CATSRDRGAPYEQYF. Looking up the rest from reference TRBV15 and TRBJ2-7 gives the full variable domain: DAMVIQNPRYQVTQFGKPVTLSCSQTLNHNVMYWYQQKSSQAPKLLFHYYDKDFNNEADTPDNFQSRRPNTSFCFLDIRSPGLGDTAMYLCATSRDRGAPYEQYFGPGTRLTVT.

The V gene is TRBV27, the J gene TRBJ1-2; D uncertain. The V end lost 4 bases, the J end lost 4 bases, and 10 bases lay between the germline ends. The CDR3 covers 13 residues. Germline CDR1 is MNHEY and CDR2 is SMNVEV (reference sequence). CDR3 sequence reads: CASSSVNFYGYTF. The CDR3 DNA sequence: TGTGCCAGCAGTTCCGTTAATTTCTATGGCTACACCTTC.

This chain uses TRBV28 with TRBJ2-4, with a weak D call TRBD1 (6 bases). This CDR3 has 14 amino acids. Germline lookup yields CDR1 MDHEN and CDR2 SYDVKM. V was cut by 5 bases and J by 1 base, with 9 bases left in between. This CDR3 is CASSQGIAKNIQYF. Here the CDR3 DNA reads TGTGCCAGCAGTCAGGGGATCGCCAAAAACATTCAGTACTTC.

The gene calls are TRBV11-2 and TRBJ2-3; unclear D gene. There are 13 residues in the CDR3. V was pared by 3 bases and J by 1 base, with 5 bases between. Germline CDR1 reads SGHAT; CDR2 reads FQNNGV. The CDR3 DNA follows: TGTGCCAGCAGCTTCGCACGCACAGATACGCAGTATTTT. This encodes CASSFARTDTQYF.

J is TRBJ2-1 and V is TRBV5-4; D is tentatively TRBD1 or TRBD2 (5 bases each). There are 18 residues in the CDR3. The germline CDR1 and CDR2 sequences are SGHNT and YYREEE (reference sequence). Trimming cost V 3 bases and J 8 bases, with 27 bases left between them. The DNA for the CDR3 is TGTGCCAGCAGCTCAAATGGGCAGGGTGCGGGTAAGATCCATGAGCAGTTCTTC. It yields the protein CASSSNGQGAGKIHEQFF.

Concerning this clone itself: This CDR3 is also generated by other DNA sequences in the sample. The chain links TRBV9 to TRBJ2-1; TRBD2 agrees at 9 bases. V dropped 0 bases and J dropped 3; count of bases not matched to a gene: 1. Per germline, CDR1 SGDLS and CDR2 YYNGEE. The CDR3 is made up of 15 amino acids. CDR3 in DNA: TGTGCCAGCAGCGTAGGACTAGCGGACTACAATGAGCAGTTCTTC. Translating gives CASSVGLADYNEQFF.

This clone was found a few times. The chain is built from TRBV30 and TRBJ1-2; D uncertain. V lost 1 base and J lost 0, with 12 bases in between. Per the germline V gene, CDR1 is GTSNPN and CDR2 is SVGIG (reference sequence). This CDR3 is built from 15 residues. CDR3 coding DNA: TGTGCCTGGAGTGCTCGTAACGCCGCTAACTATGGCTACACCTTC. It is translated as CAWSARNAANYGYTF.

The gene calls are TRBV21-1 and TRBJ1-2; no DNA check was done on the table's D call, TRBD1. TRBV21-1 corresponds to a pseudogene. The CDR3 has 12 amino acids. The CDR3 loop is CASSWDSGPVTF. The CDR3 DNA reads TGTGCCAGCAGCTGGGACAGCGGTCCGGTCACCTTC.

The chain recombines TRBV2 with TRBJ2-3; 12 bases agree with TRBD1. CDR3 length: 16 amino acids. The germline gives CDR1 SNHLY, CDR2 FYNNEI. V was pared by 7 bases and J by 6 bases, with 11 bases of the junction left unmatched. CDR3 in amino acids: CASIYGDRGLTDTQYF. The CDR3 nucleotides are TGTGCCAGCATATATGGGGACAGGGGGCTTACGGATACGCAGTATTTT.

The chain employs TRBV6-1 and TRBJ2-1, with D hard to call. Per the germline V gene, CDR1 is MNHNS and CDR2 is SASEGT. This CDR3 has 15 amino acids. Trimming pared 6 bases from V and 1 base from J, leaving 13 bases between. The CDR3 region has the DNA TGTGCCAGCAGACCTCAGGTTGGATCCTACAATGAGCAGTTCTTC. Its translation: CASRPQVGSYNEQFF.

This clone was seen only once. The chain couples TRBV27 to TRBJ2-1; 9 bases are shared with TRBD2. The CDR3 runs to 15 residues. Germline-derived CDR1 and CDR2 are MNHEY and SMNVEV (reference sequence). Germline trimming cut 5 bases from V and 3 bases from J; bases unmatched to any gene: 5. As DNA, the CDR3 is TGTGCCAGCAGTGTTCTAGCGGGGTACTACAATGAGCAGTTCTTC. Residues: CASSVLAGYYNEQFF.

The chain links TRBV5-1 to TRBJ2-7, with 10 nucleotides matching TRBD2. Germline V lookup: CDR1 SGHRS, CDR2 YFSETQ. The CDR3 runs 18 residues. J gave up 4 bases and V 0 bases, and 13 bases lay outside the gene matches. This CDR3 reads CASSLAPSAGGLRYEQYF. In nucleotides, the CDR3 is TGCGCCAGCAGCTTGGCCCCCTCAGCGGGGGGGCTCCGATACGAGCAGTACTTC.

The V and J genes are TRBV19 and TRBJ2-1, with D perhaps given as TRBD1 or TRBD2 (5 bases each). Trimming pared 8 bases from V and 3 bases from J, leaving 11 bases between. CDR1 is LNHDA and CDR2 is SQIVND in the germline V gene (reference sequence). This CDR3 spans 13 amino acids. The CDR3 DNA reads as TGTGCCAGTTTTGGGGACGGCTACAATGAGCAGTTCTTC. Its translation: CASFGDGYNEQFF.

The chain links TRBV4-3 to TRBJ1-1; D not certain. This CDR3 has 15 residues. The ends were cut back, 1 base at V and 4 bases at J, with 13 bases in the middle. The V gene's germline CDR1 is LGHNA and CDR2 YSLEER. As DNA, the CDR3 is TGCGCCAGCAGCCAAGGGTTGGTCAAAACCACTGAAGCTTTCTTT. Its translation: CASSQGLVKTTEAFF.

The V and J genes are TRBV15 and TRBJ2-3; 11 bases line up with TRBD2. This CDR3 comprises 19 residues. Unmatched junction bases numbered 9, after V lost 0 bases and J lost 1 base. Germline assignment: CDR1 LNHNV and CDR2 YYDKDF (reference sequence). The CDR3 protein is CATSRDVLAGGPGTDTQYF. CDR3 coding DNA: TGTGCCACCAGCAGAGATGTCCTAGCGGGAGGCCCTGGCACAGATACGCAGTATTTT.

CDR3 protein: CASSDGTVNEQFF. The CDR3 nucleotides read TGTGCCAGCAGCGACGGGACAGTCAATGAGCAGTTCTTC. This rearrangement joins TRBV6-5 to TRBJ2-1; the match to TRBD1 covers 7 bases. The V gene's germline CDR1 is MNHEY and CDR2 SVGAGI. The CDR3 length is 13 residues. With V trimmed by 6 bases and J by 6 bases, 5 bases remained unmatched.

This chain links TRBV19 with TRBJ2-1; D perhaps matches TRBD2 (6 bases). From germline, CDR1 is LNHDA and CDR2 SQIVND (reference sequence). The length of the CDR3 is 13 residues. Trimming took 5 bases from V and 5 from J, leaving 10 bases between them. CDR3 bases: TGTGCCAGTAGTGGAAGACTAGACAATGAGCAGTTCTTC. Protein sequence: CASSGRLDNEQFF.

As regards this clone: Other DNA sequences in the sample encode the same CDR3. The CDR3 DNA reads TGTGCCAGCAGCTTGAGCGGGGGGGAGACCCAGTACTTC. Translation: CASSLSGGETQYF. V is TRBV5-6 and J is TRBJ2-5, with TRBD2 matching over 9 bases. CDR3 length: 13 residues. Unmatched junction bases numbered 0, after V lost 1 base and J lost 5 bases. CDR1 is SGHDT and CDR2 is YYEEEE in the germline V gene.

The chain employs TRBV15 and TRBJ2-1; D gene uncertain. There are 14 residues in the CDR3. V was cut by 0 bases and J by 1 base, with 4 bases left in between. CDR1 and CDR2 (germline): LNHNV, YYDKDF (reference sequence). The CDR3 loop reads CATSRERSYNEQFF. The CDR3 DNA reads TGTGCCACCAGCAGAGAACGGTCCTACAATGAGCAGTTCTTC.

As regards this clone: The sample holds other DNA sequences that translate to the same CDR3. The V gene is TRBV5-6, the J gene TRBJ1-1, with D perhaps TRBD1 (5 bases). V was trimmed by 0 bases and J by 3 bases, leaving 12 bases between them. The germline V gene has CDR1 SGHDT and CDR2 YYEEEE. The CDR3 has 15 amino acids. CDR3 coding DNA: TGTGCCAGCAGCTTGGCCTGGGGGGGATACACTGAAGCTTTCTTT. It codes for CASSLAWGGYTEAFF.

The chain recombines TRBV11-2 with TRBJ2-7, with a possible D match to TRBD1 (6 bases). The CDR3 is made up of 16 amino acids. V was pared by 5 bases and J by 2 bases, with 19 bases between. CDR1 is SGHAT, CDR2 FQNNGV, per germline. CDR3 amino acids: CASSRPRGTATYEQYF. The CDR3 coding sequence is TGTGCCAGCAGCCGACCCAGGGGAACGGCTACCTACGAGCAGTACTTC. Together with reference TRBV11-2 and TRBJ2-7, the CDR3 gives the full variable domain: EAGVAQSPRYKIIEKRQSVAFWCNPISGHATLYWYQQILGQGPKLLIQFQNNGVVDDSQLPKDRFSAERLKGVDSTLKIQPAKLEDSAVYLCASSRPRGTATYEQYFGPGTRLTVT.

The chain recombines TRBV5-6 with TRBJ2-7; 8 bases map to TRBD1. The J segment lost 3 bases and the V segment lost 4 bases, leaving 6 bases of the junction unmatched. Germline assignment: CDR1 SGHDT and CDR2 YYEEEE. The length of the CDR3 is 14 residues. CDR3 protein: CASSAGDRFYEQYF. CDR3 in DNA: TGTGCCAGCAGCGCCGGGGACAGGTTCTACGAGCAGTACTTC.